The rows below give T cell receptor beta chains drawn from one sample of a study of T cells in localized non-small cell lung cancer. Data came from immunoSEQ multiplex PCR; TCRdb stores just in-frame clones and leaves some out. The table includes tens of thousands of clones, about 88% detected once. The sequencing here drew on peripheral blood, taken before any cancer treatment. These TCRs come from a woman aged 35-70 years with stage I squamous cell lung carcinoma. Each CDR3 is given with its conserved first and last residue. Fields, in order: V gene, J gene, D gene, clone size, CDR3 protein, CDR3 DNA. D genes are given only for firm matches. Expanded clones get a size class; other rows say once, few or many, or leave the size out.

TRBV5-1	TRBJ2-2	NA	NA	CASSSTGTAGELFF	TGCGCCAGCAGCTCTACGGGGACCGCCGGGGAGCTGTTTTTT
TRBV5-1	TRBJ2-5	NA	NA	CASSLEWGSETQYF	TGCGCCAGCAGCTTGGAGTGGGGGTCGGAGACCCAGTACTTC
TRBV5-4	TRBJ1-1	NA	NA	CASSLGGEYGTEAFF	TGTGCCAGCAGCTTGGGGGGGGAGTATGGCACTGAAGCTTTCTTT
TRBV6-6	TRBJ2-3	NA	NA	CASSYSAGLGDTQYF	TGTGCCAGCAGTTACTCCGCGGGACTGGGAGATACGCAGTATTTT
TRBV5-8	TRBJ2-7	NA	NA	CASVRGTRGTYEQYF	TGTGCCAGCGTCCGAGGCACCCGTGGGACCTACGAGCAGTACTTC
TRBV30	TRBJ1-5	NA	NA	CAWSVGSRVGVQPQHF	TGTGCCTGGAGTGTAGGGAGCAGGGTCGGTGTTCAGCCCCAGCATTTT
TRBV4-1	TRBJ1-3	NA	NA	CASSQVTPWSSGNTIYF	TGCGCCAGCAGCCAGGTGACACCTTGGAGCTCTGGAAACACCATATATTTT
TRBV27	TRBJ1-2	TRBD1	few	CASSFGQGGYGYTF	TGTGCCAGCAGCTTCGGACAGGGCGGTTATGGCTACACCTTC
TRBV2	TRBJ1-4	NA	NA	CASSPGRPEKLFF	TGTGCCAGCAGCCCGGGACGCCCAGAAAAACTGTTTTTT
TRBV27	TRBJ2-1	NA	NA	CASRRGGYNEQFF	TGTGCCAGCAGACGAGGGGGATACAATGAGCAGTTCTTC
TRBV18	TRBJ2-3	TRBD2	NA	CASSPLAGSADTQYF	TGTGCCAGCTCACCACTAGCGGGGAGTGCAGATACGCAGTATTTT
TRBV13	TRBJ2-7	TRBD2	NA	CASSLVASGGHHSYEQYF	TGTGCCAGCAGCTTAGTGGCTAGCGGGGGGCACCACTCCTACGAGCAGTACTTC
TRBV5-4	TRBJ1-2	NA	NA	CASSLSGQTNYGYTF	TGTGCCAGCAGCTTGTCGGGGCAGACCAACTATGGCTACACCTTC
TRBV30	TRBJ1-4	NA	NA	CAWSASVYEKLFF	TGTGCCTGGAGTGCTTCAGTTTATGAAAAACTGTTTTTT
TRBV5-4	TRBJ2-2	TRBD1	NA	CASSRDRDQNTGELFF	TGTGCCAGCAGCCGTGACAGGGACCAAAACACCGGGGAGCTGTTTTTT
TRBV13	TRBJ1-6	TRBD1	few	CASSLETGVNSPLHF	TGTGCCAGCAGCTTAGAGACAGGGGTCAATTCACCCCTCCACTTT
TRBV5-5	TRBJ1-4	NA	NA	CASSFRDMMNEKLFF	TGTGCCAGCAGCTTCCGGGACATGATGAATGAAAAACTGTTTTTT
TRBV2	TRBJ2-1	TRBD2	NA	CATPKRGTSGGSYNEQFF	TGTGCCACCCCCAAAAGGGGGACTAGCGGGGGGAGCTACAATGAGCAGTTCTTC
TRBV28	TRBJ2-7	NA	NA	CASSFQSYEQYF	TGTGCCAGCAGTTTTCAGTCCTACGAGCAGTACTTC
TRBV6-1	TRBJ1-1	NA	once	CASSPTDLSNTEAFF	TGTGCCAGCAGTCCTACTGACTTATCGAACACTGAAGCTTTCTTT
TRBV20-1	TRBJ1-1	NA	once	CSARKNTEAFF	TGCAGTGCTAGGAAGAACACTGAAGCTTTCTTT
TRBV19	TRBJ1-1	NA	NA	CASSTYDRRAFF	TGTGCCAGTAGTACGTATGACAGGCGAGCTTTCTTT
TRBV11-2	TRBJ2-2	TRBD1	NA	CASSSGQGNTGELFF	TGTGCCAGCAGCTCCGGACAGGGAAACACCGGGGAGCTGTTTTTT
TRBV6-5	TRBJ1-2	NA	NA	CASSSNEQLYGYTF	TGTGCCAGCAGTTCTAATGAACAGCTATATGGCTACACCTTC
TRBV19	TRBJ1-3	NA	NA	CASSTIDWAVSSGNTIYF	TGTGCCAGTAGTACCATCGATTGGGCAGTGAGCTCTGGAAACACCATATATTTT
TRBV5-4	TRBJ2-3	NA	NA	CASSDSPSTDTQYF	TGTGCCAGCAGCGACAGCCCTAGCACAGATACGCAGTATTTT
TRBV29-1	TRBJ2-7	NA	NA	CSGRTVEYEQYF	TGCAGCGGGCGGACAGTTGAATACGAGCAGTACTTC
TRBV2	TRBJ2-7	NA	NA	CASSFGGRPGEQYF	TGTGCCAGCAGTTTCGGGGGGCGACCTGGCGAGCAGTACTTC
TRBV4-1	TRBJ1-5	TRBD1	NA	CASSQRDSLISNQPQHF	TGCGCCAGCAGCCAGCGGGACAGTTTAATTAGCAATCAGCCCCAGCATTTT
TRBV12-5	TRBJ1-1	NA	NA	CASASFYTEAFF	TGTGCTAGTGCCTCATTTTACACTGAAGCTTTCTTT
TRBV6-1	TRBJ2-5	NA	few	CASSEAGDKQETQYF	TGTGCCAGCAGTGAAGCTGGGGACAAACAAGAGACCCAGTACTTC
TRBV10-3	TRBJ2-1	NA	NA	CAIRAQQVHEQFF	TGTGCCATTCGGGCTCAACAGGTACATGAGCAGTTCTTC
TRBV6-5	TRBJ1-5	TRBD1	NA	CASRRQGNYQPQHF	TGTGCCAGCAGGCGACAGGGAAACTATCAGCCCCAGCATTTT
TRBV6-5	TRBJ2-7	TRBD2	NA	CASSSPGGRIYEQYF	TGTGCCAGCAGTTCTCCGGGGGGACGGATCTACGAGCAGTACTTC
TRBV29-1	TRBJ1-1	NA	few	CSVGGGNTEAFF	TGCAGCGTTGGCGGGGGGAACACTGAAGCTTTCTTT
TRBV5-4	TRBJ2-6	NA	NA	CASSLGKSGANVLTF	TGTGCCAGCAGCTTGGGGAAGTCCGGGGCCAACGTCCTGACTTTC
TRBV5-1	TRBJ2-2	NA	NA	CASNKIWPGELFF	TGCGCCAGCAATAAAATATGGCCCGGGGAGCTGTTTTTT
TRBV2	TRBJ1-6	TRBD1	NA	CASSEEGTANSPLHF	TGTGCCAGCAGTGAAGAAGGGACAGCGAATTCACCCCTCCACTTT
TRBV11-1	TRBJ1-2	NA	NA	CASSIDGIYGYTF	TGTGCCAGCAGCATCGACGGGATTTATGGCTACACCTTC
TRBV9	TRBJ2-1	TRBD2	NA	CASSVSTSGGFNEQFF	TGTGCCAGCAGCGTATCGACTAGCGGGGGGTTCAATGAGCAGTTCTTC
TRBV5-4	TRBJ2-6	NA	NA	CASSLSGTAPSGANVLTF	TGTGCCAGCAGCTTGAGCGGGACAGCGCCTTCTGGGGCCAACGTCCTGACTTTC
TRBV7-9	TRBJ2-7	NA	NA	CASRGWAGLTYEQYF	TGTGCCAGCAGGGGGTGGGCAGGGTTAACCTACGAGCAGTACTTC
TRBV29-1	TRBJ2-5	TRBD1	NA	CSARRDSQETQYF	TGCAGCGCGCGCCGGGACAGCCAAGAGACCCAGTACTTC
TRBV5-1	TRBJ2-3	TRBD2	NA	CASSSRRSGGPSDTDTQYF	TGCGCCAGCAGCTCCCGGAGGAGCGGGGGGCCCTCAGACACAGATACGCAGTATTTT
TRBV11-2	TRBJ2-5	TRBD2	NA	CASSGLAGGLQETQYF	TGTGCCAGCAGCGGTCTAGCGGGGGGGCTGCAAGAGACCCAGTACTTC
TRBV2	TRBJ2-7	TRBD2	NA	CASSAGRGGYEQYF	TGTGCCAGCAGTGCCGGGCGGGGGGGATACGAGCAGTACTTC
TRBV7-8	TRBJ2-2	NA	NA	CASSLGTASPITGELFF	TGTGCCAGCAGCTTAGGGACAGCCTCCCCTATAACCGGGGAGCTGTTTTTT
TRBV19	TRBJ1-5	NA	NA	CASSIGRGINQPQHF	TGTGCCAGTAGTATCGGGAGAGGGATCAATCAGCCCCAGCATTTT
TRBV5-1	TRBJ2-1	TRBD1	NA	CASSLRQGGGYNEQFF	TGCGCCAGCAGCTTGAGACAGGGGGGCGGGTACAATGAGCAGTTCTTC
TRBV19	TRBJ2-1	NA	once	CASSMYGVSFYNEQFF	TGTGCCAGTAGTATGTACGGGGTAAGCTTCTACAATGAGCAGTTCTTC
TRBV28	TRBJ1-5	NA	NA	CASSFLQGGNQPQHF	TGTGCCAGCAGTTTCTTACAGGGCGGCAATCAGCCCCAGCATTTT
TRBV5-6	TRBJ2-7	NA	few	CASSAEGIVYF	TGTGCCAGCAGCGCAGAGGGGATCGTGTACTTC